These 14 T cell receptor beta chains share one sample of origin, sequenced in a study of blood T cell repertoires in COVID-19 (dated by TCRdb to the early 2020s). The library was generated by the immunoSEQ multiplex PCR assay. Drawn from immuneACCESS, this table holds only the in-frame rearrangements with V and J called that TCRdb kept. Clones are partly lost; checked studies trace under half to an unresolved V gene and leave the rest unexplained. The sample has more than 250,000 clones on record, approximately 82% of them singletons. The ten most abundant clones make up more than 4% of the sample. The sequenced material came from PBMCs or T cells enriched from blood (not recorded which). These TCRs come from a man aged 35 to 55 who had been exposed to COVID-19.

This chain uses TRBV6-2 or TRBV6-3 with TRBJ2-4; 11 bases align to TRBD2. Per the germline V gene, CDR1 is MNHEY and CDR2 is SVGEGT. The CDR3 extends over 17 amino acids. Trimming took 6 bases from V and 1 from J; bases not matched to a gene: 8. CDR3 region: CASSARLAGGAKNIQYF. The DNA of the CDR3 is TGTGCCAGCAGCGCACGGTTAGCGGGAGGGGCCAAAAACATTCAGTACTTC.

The chain joins TRBV15 to TRBJ2-7, with 11 positions matching TRBD1. Germline loops: CDR1 LNHNV, CDR2 YYDKDF (reference sequence). This CDR3 has 17 amino acids. The V and J ends lost 4 bases and 2 bases, in that order; junction bases with no gene match: 10. CDR3 coding DNA: TGTGCCACCAGCAAAAACCTCCCGGGACAGGGGGCCTACGAGCAGTACTTC. Its translation is CATSKNLPGQGAYEQYF. Filled out from reference TRBV15 and TRBJ2-7, the complete variable domain reads DAMVIQNPRYQVTQFGKPVTLSCSQTLNHNVMYWYQQKSSQAPKLLFHYYDKDFNNEADTPDNFQSRRPNTSFCFLDIRSPGLGDTAMYLCATSKNLPGQGAYEQYFGPGTRLTVT.

This chain uses TRBV7-8 with TRBJ2-2, with D maybe TRBD2 (6 bases). This CDR3 is 15 amino acids long. The germline gives CDR1 SGHVS, CDR2 FQNEAQ. V was trimmed by 2 bases and J by 2 bases, leaving 9 bases between them. The CDR3 spells CASSLSAGNTGELFF. DNA of the CDR3: TGTGCCAGCAGCTTATCAGCGGGTAACACCGGGGAGCTGTTTTTT.

The rearrangement links TRBV7-9 to TRBJ1-1; 9 bases align to TRBD1. The CDR3 totals 15 residues. The V gene end was trimmed by 5 bases and the J gene end by 5 bases; junction bases not matched to a gene: 9. CDR1 and CDR2 from the germline V gene are SEHNR and FQNEAQ (reference sequence). The chain's CDR3 is CASSLSQGAGTEAFF. DNA of the CDR3: TGTGCCAGCAGCCTATCACAGGGGGCAGGAACTGAAGCTTTCTTT.

The rearrangement uses TRBV3-1 (or the pseudogene TRBV3-2) and TRBJ2-7, with TRBD1 matching over 9 bases. The CDR3 length is 13 residues. From germline, CDR1 is LGHDT and CDR2 YNNKEL (reference sequence). V dropped 6 bases and J dropped 6; count of bases not matched to a gene: 6. The CDR3 region has the DNA TGTGCCAGCAGATACGGACAGGGGTCCGAGCAGTACTTC. It encodes CASRYGQGSEQYF.

This chain links TRBV2 with TRBJ2-7; D ambiguous. Germline CDR1 and CDR2: SNHLY and FYNNEI. V lost 4 bases, J lost 3 bases, and 10 bases lay in between. This CDR3 spans 13 amino acids. The CDR3 region has the DNA TGTGCCAGCAGTGCGAATGAGGACTACGAGCAGTACTTC. Translated: CASSANEDYEQYF. The full variable domain, completed using reference TRBV2 and TRBJ2-7, is EPEVTQTPSHQVTQMGQEVILRCVPISNHLYFYWYRQILGQKVEFLVSFYNNEISEKSEIFDDQFSVERPDGSNFTLKIRSTKLEDSAMYFCASSANEDYEQYFGPGTRLTVT.

The chain is built from TRBV19 and TRBJ1-6; TRBD1 is a possible D gene (6 bases). This CDR3 is built from 12 residues. Per germline, CDR1 LNHDA and CDR2 SQIVND (reference sequence). The V and J ends lost 10 bases and 11 bases respectively, with 15 bases between them. The CDR3 region has the DNA TGTGCCACACAGGGAGTAGGCGCACCCCTCCACTTT. Translated, it gives CATQGVGAPLHF.

In the case of this clone: Within the sample, other DNA sequences also encode this same CDR3. V is TRBV6-5 and J is TRBJ2-7; D ambiguous. V was trimmed by 0 bases and J by 6 bases, leaving 3 bases between them. CDR1 is MNHEY, CDR2 SVGAGI, per germline. The CDR3 extends over 11 amino acids. The DNA for the CDR3 is TGTGCCAGCAGTTACTCCAGCGAGCAGTACTTC. As protein: CASSYSSEQYF.

This chain links TRBV4-2 with TRBJ2-1; TRBD2 aligns across 8 bases. V lost 2 bases to trimming and J lost 4 bases; unmatched junction nucleotides: 10. The germline CDR1 and CDR2 sequences are LGHNA and YNFKEQ. The CDR3 is 17 residues long. The chain's CDR3 is CASSQSLGLAEYNEQFF. CDR3 coding DNA: TGTGCCAGCAGCCAATCTCTCGGACTAGCCGAATACAATGAGCAGTTCTTC.

On this clone itself: An end of the junction differs from the germline gene, which may be a read error. The chain is built from TRBV7-7 and TRBJ2-2; perhaps TRBD2 as D (5 bases). The CDR3 contains 14 residues. CDR1 and CDR2 (germline): SSHAT, FNYEAQ (reference sequence). The CDR3 nucleotides are TGTGCTAGCAGCCATGACGAGGGCAACGGGGAGCTGTTTTTT. Its protein is CASSHDEGNGELFF.

The J gene is TRBJ2-3, the V gene TRBV14; 9 bases match TRBD2. CDR3 length: 17 residues. Germline CDR1 reads SGHDN; CDR2 reads FVKESK. The ends lost 3 bases at V and 2 bases at J; junction bases unmatched: 9. This CDR3 is CASSQNKASGTTDTQYF. The CDR3 DNA follows: TGTGCCAGCAGCCAGAATAAGGCTAGCGGGACCACAGATACGCAGTATTTT.

This clone has just one count. As DNA, the CDR3 is TGCGCCAGCAGCCAGGGGAGAGTAATGGGGGGTGAAAAACTGTTTTTT. Translated, it gives CASSQGRVMGGEKLFF. The chain links TRBV4-1 to TRBJ1-4; possible D gene TRBD1, 5 bases. The germline V gene encodes CDR1 MGHRA and CDR2 YSYEKL. The CDR3 is 16 amino acids. Trimming pared 3 bases from V and 7 bases from J, leaving 18 bases between.

This chain connects TRBV30 to TRBJ2-2; perhaps TRBD2 as D (6 bases). The CDR3 length is 15 residues. Germline CDR1 and CDR2: GTSNPN and SVGIG (reference sequence). Trimming left V 4 bases short and J 4 bases short, with 16 bases between. CDR3 sequence reads: CAWTFPGGGTGELFF. The DNA of the CDR3 is TGTGCCTGGACCTTTCCTGGGGGAGGCACCGGGGAGCTGTTTTTT.

V usage is TRBV3-1 (or the pseudogene TRBV3-2) and J usage is TRBJ2-2, with TRBD1 as a possible D gene (6 bases). This CDR3 is built from 16 residues. The ends were cut back, 4 bases at V and 3 bases at J, with 15 bases in the middle. The germline gives CDR1 LGHDT, CDR2 YNNKEL (reference sequence). The CDR3: CASSPQGTRDTGELFF. The CDR3 DNA follows: TGTGCCAGCAGCCCACAGGGAACCCGAGACACCGGGGAGCTGTTTTTT.